These T cell receptor beta chains were read from a single sample in a study of T cells in Graves' hyperthyroidism and ophthalmopathy. TCRdb re-derived calls from the multiplex PCR reads in MiXCR, one entry per CDR3 protein. The sample has about 210,000 distinct CDR3 sequences, roughly 15% seen once. Specimen: blood. These receptors originate from a man between 45 and 60 years old with Graves' hyperthyroidism. Both conserved end residues are part of each CDR3. D genes are given only for firm matches. Expanded clones are given a class, and other clones once, few, many or no size at all.

V gene	J gene	D gene	clone size	CDR3 protein	CDR3 DNA
TRBV19	TRBJ2-1	TRBD2	-	CASSIVTSGSNEQFF	TGTGCCAGTAGTATAGTGACTAGCGGGAGCAATGAGCAGTTCTTC
TRBV11-2	TRBJ2-2	TRBD2	many	CASSFSGTENTGELFF	TGTGCCAGCAGCTTCAGCGGGACGGAAAACACCGGGGAGCTGTTTTTT
TRBV12-3/TRBV12-4	TRBJ1-2	-	few	CASSLGGGNYGYTF	TGTGCCAGCAGTTTAGGGGGGGGTAACTATGGCTACACCTTC
TRBV5-6	TRBJ2-5	-	-	CASSLGRYLETQYF	TGTGCCAGCAGCTTGGGTCGATATCTAGAGACCCAGTACTTC
TRBV12-3/TRBV12-4	TRBJ2-3	-	-	CVVGTDTQYF	TGTGTCGTTGGCACAGATACGCAGTATTTT
TRBV20-1	TRBJ1-5	TRBD1	few	CSARAPTGNQPQHF	TGCAGTGCTAGAGCACCGACAGGGAATCAGCCCCAGCATTTT
TRBV4-2	TRBJ2-1	-	-	CASSRDWGNEQFF	TGTGCCAGCAGCCGGGACTGGGGCAATGAGCAGTTCTTC
TRBV5-1	TRBJ1-6	-	few	CASSLVDSQSPLHF	TGCGCCAGCAGCTTGGTGGACAGTCAATCACCCCTCCACTTT
TRBV28	TRBJ2-1	-	many	CASSFARGGEQFF	TGTGCCAGCAGTTTCGCCAGGGGCGGTGAGCAGTTCTTC
TRBV11-2	TRBJ2-1	TRBD1	-	CASSPRDREKLVFF	TGTGCCAGCAGCCCCCGGGACAGGGAAAAATTAGTATTCTTC
TRBV6-1	TRBJ1-2	TRBD1	-	CASADRPRMAYDYTF	TGTGCCAGCGCGGACAGGCCGAGAATGGCATATGACTACACCTTC
TRBV4-1	TRBJ2-5	TRBD2	few	CASSQGASGRGAQYF	TGCGCCAGCAGCCAAGGAGCTAGCGGACGGGGGGCCCAGTACTTC
TRBV28	TRBJ2-1	TRBD2	many	CASSWGLAGVREQFF	TGTGCCAGCAGTTGGGGACTAGCGGGAGTACGTGAGCAGTTCTTC
TRBV5-1	TRBJ2-7	-	many	CASSSLTGYYEQYF	TGCGCCAGCAGCTCATTGACGGGGTACTACGAGCAGTACTTC
TRBV30	TRBJ1-5	-	many	CAWRRDGSQPQHF	TGTGCCTGGAGACGGGACGGCAGCCAGCCCCAGCATTTT
TRBV27	TRBJ2-1	-	-	CASSLYVGSSYNEQFF	TGTGCCAGCAGTTTATACGTCGGGAGCTCGTACAATGAGCAGTTCTTC
TRBV6-6	TRBJ2-7	-	few	CASSYSNPLGYEQYF	TGTGCCAGCAGTTACTCGAACCCTTTGGGGTACGAGCAGTACTTC
TRBV2	TRBJ2-5	TRBD2	many	CASGIASGISETQYF	TGTGCCAGCGGTATCGCTAGCGGGATTTCTGAGACCCAGTACTTC
TRBV7-9	TRBJ2-7	TRBD2	few	CASSPPSGYSYEQYF	TGTGCCAGCAGCCCCCCTAGCGGGTACTCCTACGAGCAGTACTTC
TRBV20-1	TRBJ2-7	TRBD1	few	CSAPRDRSISYEQYF	TGCAGTGCTCCCCGGGACAGATCTATCTCCTACGAGCAGTACTTC
TRBV14	TRBJ2-3	TRBD2	many	CASSQQSGRTDTQYF	TGTGCCAGCAGCCAACAAAGCGGGAGAACAGATACGCAGTATTTT
TRBV6-2/TRBV6-3	TRBJ2-1	-	many	CASSSRQGGQFF	TGTGCCAGCAGTTCTCGGCAGGGCGGGCAGTTCTTC
TRBV3-1	TRBJ1-2	-	many	CASPGTGPVMCRGYTF	TGTGCCAGCCCCGGGACCGGACCCGTAATGTGCCGCGGCTACACCTTC
TRBV28	TRBJ1-1	TRBD1	-	CASRPDREFTEAFF	TGTGCCAGCAGGCCCGACAGGGAGTTTACTGAAGCTTTCTTT
TRBV19	TRBJ1-1	TRBD1	-	CATRSTGTVIPGGGAFF	TGTGCCACTCGATCCACCGGGACAGTGATACCCGGCGGCGGAGCTTTCTTT
TRBV6-2/TRBV6-3	TRBJ2-3	-	-	CASSYERSTDTQYF	TGTGCCAGCAGTTACGAGAGAAGCACAGATACGCAGTATTTT
TRBV4-2	TRBJ2-1	-	few	CASSQDVSGFSYNEQFF	TGTGCCAGCAGCCAAGATGTGTCGGGCTTCTCTTACAATGAGCAGTTCTTC
TRBV4-3	TRBJ2-7	TRBD1	few	CASSQAWIGGTGLEQYF	TGCGCCAGCAGCCAAGCTTGGATTGGCGGGACAGGGCTTGAGCAGTACTTC
TRBV2	TRBJ2-3	-	many	CAKRGPTDTQYF	TGTGCCAAACGGGGACCGACAGATACGCAGTATTTT
TRBV28	TRBJ2-1	TRBD2	once	CASSLRGRGLAGSPQFF	TGTGCCAGCAGTTTAAGGGGGCGGGGACTAGCGGGTTCCCCTCAGTTCTTC
TRBV5-1	TRBJ2-7	TRBD2	many	CASSFRTSGRAAYEQYF	TGCGCCAGCAGCTTTCGGACTAGCGGGAGGGCCGCCTACGAGCAGTACTTC
TRBV28	TRBJ2-3	TRBD2	many	CASSFSAGDGADTQYF	TGTGCCAGCAGTTTTTCGGCGGGAGATGGAGCAGATACGCAGTATTTT
TRBV7-9	TRBJ2-2	-	few	CASSLEDGIGELFF	TGTGCCAGCAGCTTAGAGGACGGAATCGGGGAGCTGTTTTTT
TRBV7-2	TRBJ2-3	TRBD2	once	CASSPPSGSTDTQYF	TGTGCCAGCAGCCCACCTAGCGGGAGTACAGATACGCAGTATTTT
TRBV20-1	TRBJ1-5	-	-	CSASWDSNQPQHF	TGCAGTGCTAGTTGGGATAGCAATCAGCCCCAGCATTTT
TRBV5-1	TRBJ2-1	TRBD2	few	CASSLLAGGGNEQFF	TGCGCCAGCAGCTTATTAGCGGGAGGGGGCAATGAGCAGTTCTTC
TRBV27	TRBJ1-6	TRBD1	-	CASSLSGQGGSPLHF	TGTGCCAGCAGTTTATCGGGACAGGGGGGTTCACCCCTCCACTTT
TRBV28	TRBJ2-7	-	many	CASGAVGRLSYEQYF	TGTGCCAGCGGGGCGGTGGGGAGGCTTTCCTACGAGCAGTACTTC
TRBV20-1	TRBJ2-7	TRBD1	many	CSARGRQGLSYEQYF	TGCAGTGCTAGGGGACGACAGGGGCTTTCCTACGAGCAGTACTTC
TRBV9	TRBJ2-7	TRBD1	few	CASSGGQGVVYEQYF	TGTGCCAGCAGCGGGGGACAGGGGGTTGTTTACGAGCAGTACTTC
TRBV5-1	TRBJ2-1	TRBD2	many	CASRPGLAVPYNEQFF	TGCGCCAGCAGGCCGGGACTAGCGGTTCCCTACAATGAGCAGTTCTTC
TRBV27	TRBJ1-2	TRBD1	many	CASSPRQGLIYGYTF	TGTGCCAGCAGTCCCCGACAGGGGCTGATCTATGGCTACACCTTC
TRBV6-2/TRBV6-3	TRBJ2-3	TRBD2	-	CASSYDGTRNTQYF	TGTGCCAGCAGTTACGACGGGACTAGAAATACGCAGTATTTT
TRBV6-2/TRBV6-3	TRBJ2-3	-	few	CASSSRLGATDTQYF	TGTGCCAGCAGTAGTCGACTCGGGGCCACAGATACGCAGTATTTT
TRBV7-8	TRBJ2-3	-	many	CASSLVTRQSTDTQYF	TGTGCCAGCAGCTTAGTTACGAGGCAGAGCACAGATACGCAGTATTTT
TRBV28	TRBJ2-7	-	many	CASSFDGVDNSYEQYF	TGTGCCAGCAGTTTTGACGGTGTGGACAACTCCTACGAGCAGTACTTC
TRBV7-2	TRBJ1-4	TRBD1	few	CASSPRQGSATNEKLFF	TGTGCCAGCAGTCCCAGACAGGGTAGCGCAACTAATGAAAAACTGTTTTTT
TRBV20-1	TRBJ1-5	-	many	CSARETASNQPQHF	TGCAGTGCTAGGGAGACAGCTAGCAATCAGCCCCAGCATTTT
TRBV20-1	TRBJ1-1	-	-	CSASTAMNTEAFF	TGCAGTGCTAGTACAGCCATGAACACTGAAGCTTTCTTT
TRBV7-9	TRBJ1-1	-	many	CASSYGHLNTEAFF	TGTGCCAGCAGCTACGGACACTTGAACACTGAAGCTTTCTTT
TRBV28	TRBJ2-7	-	-	CAGSLTDSYEQYF	TGTGCCGGCAGTTTGACCGACTCCTACGAGCAGTACTTC
TRBV2	TRBJ2-1	TRBD1	many	CASRGTGGGNEQFF	TGTGCCAGCAGGGGGACAGGAGGAGGGAATGAGCAGTTCTTC
TRBV3-1	TRBJ2-7	-	many	CASSHLGGEQYF	TGTGCCAGCAGCCACCTCGGGGGAGAGCAGTACTTC
TRBV12-3/TRBV12-4	TRBJ2-2	TRBD1	few	CASSRPQRDRANTGELFF	TGTGCCAGCAGTCGACCCCAACGTGACAGGGCAAACACCGGGGAGCTGTTTTTT
TRBV30	TRBJ2-2	-	many	CAWKPGIVTGELFF	TGTGCCTGGAAGCCGGGTATAGTGACCGGGGAGCTGTTTTTT
TRBV19	TRBJ2-3	-	few	CASSISQGGGDTQYF	TGTGCCAGTAGTATTTCCCAGGGCGGTGGAGATACGCAGTATTTT
TRBV28	TRBJ2-7	-	many	CASSFSASYEQYF	TGTGCCAGCAGTTTCTCGGCCTCCTACGAGCAGTACTTC